The T cell receptor beta chain described here comes from a study of blood T cell repertoires in COVID-19. The CDR3 contains 14 residues. The germline CDR1 and CDR2 sequences are LNHDA and SQIVND (reference sequence). V lost 7 bases and J lost 5; bases outside the gene matches: 9. Sequencing used immunoSEQ multiplex PCR; TCRdb keeps in-frame clones, though not all of them. The sample records more than 150,000 clones, over 70% being singletons. Sequenced sample: PBMCs or T cells enriched from blood (not recorded which). The source of this sequence is a woman aged 55-70 years who had recovered from COVID-19. The V call is TRBV19, the J call TRBJ2-5; 8 nucleotides line up with TRBD2. DNA for the CDR3: TGTGCCAGTAAACCCGGACTAGCATGGGAGACCCAGTACTTC. This translates into CASKPGLAWETQYF.